This T cell receptor beta chain is from a study of shared clonotypes between healthy human individuals. The wider study: The plates for each donor numbered three CD4 naive, three CD4 memory, two CD8 naive and one CD8 memory. Findings and limits, study-wide: Richness estimates generally favored naive over memory subsets.

Concerning this clone: Its antigen is as yet unknown.

The germline CDR1 and CDR2 sequences are SGHRS and YFSETQ. The CDR3 has 14 amino acids. V lost 3 bases, J lost 4 bases, and 14 bases lay in between. In the CD4+ fraction, cells were divided into CD45RA+ naive and CD45RA-negative memory subsets. Study processing details: Owing to the provision of junction-only sequences devoid of quality scores by immunoSEQ, filtering differed. This table comes from immunoSEQ multiplex PCR, and its TCRdb copy is limited to in-frame clones, with some not included. Clone size and V and J calls were adopted from that table, with D and trimming inferred from the DNA. The table has 2 million to 2.5 million clones, 90% to 97% seen once.

This rearrangement joins TRBV5-1 to TRBJ2-7, with D tentatively TRBD2 (5 bases). Source material: naive CD4+ T cells sorted from blood. Subset here: CD45RA+ positively selected. This sequence originates from a man between 18 and 35 years old in good health. The CDR3 DNA reads TGCGCCAGCAGCTCGGCTAGCCGACCTTACGAGCAGTACTTC. Protein sequence: CASSSASRPYEQYF.